The clone carrying this TCR beta chain was picked up a small number of times. Its target is unknown. Each sample yielded at least 7 million isolated PBMCs. These data originate in a study of blood T cells in healthy people across ages. Study-wide points: Greater diversity and more naive CD4+ cells were seen in long-lived donors than in aged donors. Older individuals had lower TCR beta diversity per million T cells (the decline was roughly linear). A strong correlation between TCR beta diversity and naive T cell percentage was seen.

This CDR3 has 15 residues. Germline V gives CDR1 MDHEN, CDR2 SYDVKM. V was cut by 6 bases and J by 0 bases, with 15 bases left in between. Next came a second PCR, run for about 7 to 12 cycles, which used a sample-barcoded 5' primer along with a J-beta primer mix. TCRdb re-called the 5' RACE reads with MiXCR, one entry per CDR3 protein. The table lists about 680,000 distinct CDR3 sequences, approximately 50% of them singletons. Sequenced input: blood. The source of this sequence is a woman in her sixties or seventies in good health. The rearrangement uses TRBV28 and TRBJ2-7; a possible D gene is TRBD1 (6 bases). The CDR3 here is CASSLQGRPSYEQYF. CDR3 sequence (DNA): TGTGCCAGCAGCTTACAGGGTCGGCCCTCCTACGAGCAGTACTTC.